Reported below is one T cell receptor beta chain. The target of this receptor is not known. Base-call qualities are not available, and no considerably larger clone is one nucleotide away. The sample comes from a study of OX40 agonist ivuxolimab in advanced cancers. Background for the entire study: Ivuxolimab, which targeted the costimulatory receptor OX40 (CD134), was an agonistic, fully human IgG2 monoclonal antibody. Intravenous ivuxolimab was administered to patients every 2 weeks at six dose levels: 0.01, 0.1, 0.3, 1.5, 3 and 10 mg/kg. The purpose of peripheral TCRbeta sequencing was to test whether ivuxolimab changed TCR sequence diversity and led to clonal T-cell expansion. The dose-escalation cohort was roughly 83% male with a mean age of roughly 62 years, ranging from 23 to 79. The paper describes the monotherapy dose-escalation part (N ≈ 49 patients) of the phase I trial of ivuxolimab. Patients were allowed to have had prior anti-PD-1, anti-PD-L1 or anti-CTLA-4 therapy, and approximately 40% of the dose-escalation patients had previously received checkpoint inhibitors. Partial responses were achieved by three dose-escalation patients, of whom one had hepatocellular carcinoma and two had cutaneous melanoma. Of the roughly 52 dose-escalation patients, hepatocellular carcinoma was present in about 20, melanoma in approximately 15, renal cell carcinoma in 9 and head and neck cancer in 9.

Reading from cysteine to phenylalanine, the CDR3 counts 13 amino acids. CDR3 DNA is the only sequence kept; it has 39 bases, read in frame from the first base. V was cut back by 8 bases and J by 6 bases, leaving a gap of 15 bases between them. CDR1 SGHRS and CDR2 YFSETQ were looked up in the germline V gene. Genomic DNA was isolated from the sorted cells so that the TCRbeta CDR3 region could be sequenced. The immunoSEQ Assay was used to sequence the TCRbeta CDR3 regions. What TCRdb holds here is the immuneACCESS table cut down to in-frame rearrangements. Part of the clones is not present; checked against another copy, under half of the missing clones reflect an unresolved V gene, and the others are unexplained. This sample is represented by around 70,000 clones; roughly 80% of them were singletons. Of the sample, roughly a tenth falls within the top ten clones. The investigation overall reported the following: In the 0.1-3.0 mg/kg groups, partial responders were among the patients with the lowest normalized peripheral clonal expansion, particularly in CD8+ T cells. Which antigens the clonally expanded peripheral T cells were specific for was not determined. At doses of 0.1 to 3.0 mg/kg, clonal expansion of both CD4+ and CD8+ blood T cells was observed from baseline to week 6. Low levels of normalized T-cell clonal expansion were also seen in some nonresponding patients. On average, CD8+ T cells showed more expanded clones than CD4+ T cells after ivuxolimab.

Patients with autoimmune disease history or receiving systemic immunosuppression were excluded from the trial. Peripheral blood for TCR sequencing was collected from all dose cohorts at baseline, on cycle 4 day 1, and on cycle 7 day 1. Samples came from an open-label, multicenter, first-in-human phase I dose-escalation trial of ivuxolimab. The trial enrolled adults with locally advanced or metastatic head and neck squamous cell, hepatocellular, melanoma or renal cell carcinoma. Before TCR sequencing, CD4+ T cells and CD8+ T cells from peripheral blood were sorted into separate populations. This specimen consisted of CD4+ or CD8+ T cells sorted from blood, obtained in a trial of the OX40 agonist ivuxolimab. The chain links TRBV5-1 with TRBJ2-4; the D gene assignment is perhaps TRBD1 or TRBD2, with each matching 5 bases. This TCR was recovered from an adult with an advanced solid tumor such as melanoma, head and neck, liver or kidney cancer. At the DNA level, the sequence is TGCGCCAGGGAACCGGGACCCCCAAACATTCAGTACTTC. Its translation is CAREPGPPNIQYF.